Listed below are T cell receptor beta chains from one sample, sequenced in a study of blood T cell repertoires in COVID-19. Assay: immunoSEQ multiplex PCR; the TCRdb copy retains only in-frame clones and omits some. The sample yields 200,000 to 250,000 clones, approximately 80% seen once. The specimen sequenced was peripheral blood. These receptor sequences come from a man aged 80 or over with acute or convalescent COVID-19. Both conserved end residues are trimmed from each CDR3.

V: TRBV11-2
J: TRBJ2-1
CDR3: ASSLIRGAGNEQF

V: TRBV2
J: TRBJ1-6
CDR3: ASRLRGAGSPLH

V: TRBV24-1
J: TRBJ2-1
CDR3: ATSDPTWTSGRANEQF

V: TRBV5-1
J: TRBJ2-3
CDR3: ASSWEGRAPDTQY

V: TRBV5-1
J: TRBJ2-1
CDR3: ASSFDTSYNEQF

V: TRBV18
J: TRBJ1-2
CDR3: ASSLTGTHHNYGYT

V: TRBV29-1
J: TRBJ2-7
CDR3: SVEVRGQTYEQY

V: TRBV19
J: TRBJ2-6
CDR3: ASTASGGANVLT

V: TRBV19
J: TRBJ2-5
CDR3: ASSILAGGPSETQY

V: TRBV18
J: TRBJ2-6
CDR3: ASSPARVEVSGANVLT

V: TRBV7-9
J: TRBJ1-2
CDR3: ASSQGSGNYGYT

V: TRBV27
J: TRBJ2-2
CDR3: ASKPGQRAGELF

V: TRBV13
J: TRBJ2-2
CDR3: ASSLRASGRAGYTGELF

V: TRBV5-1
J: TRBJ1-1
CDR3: ASSPRGYTEAF

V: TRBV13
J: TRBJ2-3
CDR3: ASSQLTREQY

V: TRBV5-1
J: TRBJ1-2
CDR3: ASSPRQPDGYT

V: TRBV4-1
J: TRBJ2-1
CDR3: ASSHATRERGGYNEQF

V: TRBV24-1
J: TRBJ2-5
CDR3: ATSTNTGVRETQY

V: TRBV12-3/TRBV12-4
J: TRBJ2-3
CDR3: ASSRGRTDTQY

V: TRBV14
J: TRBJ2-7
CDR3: ASSLLEGELDEQY

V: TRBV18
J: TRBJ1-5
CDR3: ASSPPTVNQPQH

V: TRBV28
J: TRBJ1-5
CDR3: ASRTGFQPQH